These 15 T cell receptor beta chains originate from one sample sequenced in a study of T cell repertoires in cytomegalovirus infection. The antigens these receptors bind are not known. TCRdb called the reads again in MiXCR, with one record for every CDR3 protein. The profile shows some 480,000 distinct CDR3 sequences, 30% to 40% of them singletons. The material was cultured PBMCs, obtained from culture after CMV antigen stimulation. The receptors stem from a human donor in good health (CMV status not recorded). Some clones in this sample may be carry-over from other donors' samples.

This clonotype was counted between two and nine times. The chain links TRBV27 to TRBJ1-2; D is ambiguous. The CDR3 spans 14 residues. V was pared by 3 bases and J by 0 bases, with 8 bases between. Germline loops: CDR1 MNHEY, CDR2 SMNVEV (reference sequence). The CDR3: CASSFTGTNYGYTF. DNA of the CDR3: TGTGCCAGCAGTTTTACGGGGACTAACTATGGCTACACCTTC.

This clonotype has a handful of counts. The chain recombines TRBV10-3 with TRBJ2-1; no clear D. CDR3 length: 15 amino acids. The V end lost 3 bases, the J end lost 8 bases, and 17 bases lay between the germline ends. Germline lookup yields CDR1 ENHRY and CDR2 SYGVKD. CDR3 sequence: CAISDLMDPSDEQFF. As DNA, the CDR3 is TGTGCCATCAGTGACTTGATGGACCCATCGGATGAGCAGTTCTTC.

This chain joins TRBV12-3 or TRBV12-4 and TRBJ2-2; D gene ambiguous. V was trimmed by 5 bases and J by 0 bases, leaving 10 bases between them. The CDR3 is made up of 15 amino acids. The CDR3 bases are TGTGCCAGCAGTAACGGGCGGACGAACACCGGGGAGCTGTTTTTT. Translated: CASSNGRTNTGELFF.

The CDR3, as DNA: TGTGCCAGCCGGGAGGGGGTTTTGAGCACAGATACGCAGTATTTT. Its translation: CASREGVLSTDTQYF. The chain is built from TRBV7-6 and TRBJ2-3, with 8 bases identical to TRBD2. CDR3 length: 15 residues. Germline V gene sequence: CDR1 SGHVS, CDR2 FNYEAQ. V dropped 8 bases and J dropped 0; count of bases not matched to a gene: 7.

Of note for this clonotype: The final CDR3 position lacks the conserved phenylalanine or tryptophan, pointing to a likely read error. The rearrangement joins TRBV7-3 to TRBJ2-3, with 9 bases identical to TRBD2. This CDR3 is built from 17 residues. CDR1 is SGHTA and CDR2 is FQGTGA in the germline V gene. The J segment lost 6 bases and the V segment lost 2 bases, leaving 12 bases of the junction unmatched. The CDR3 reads CASSLYASGIPGDTQYL. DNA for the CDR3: TGTGCCAGCAGCTTATATGCTAGCGGGATCCCCGGGGATACGCAGTATTTG.

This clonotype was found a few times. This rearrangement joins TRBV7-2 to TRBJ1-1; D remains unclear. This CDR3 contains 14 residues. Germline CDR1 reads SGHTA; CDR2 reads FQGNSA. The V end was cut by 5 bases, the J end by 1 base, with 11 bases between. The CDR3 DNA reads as TGTGCCAGCAGCCCCATTTTGCAGAACACTGAAGCTTTCTTT. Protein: CASSPILQNTEAFF.

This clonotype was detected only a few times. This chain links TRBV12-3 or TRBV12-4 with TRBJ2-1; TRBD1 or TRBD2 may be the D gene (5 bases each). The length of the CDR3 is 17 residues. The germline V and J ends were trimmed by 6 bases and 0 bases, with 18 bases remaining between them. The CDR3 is CASSMGRMFSSYNEQFF. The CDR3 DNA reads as TGTGCCAGCAGCATGGGACGGATGTTCAGCTCCTACAATGAGCAGTTCTTC.

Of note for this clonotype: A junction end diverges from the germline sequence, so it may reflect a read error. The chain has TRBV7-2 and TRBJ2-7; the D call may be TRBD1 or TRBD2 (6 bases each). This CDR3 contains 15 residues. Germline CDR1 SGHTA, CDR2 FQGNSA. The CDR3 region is CASSLGGAQRGEQNF. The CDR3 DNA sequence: TGTGCCAGCAGCTTAGGAGGAGCACAAAGGGGGGAGCAGAACTTC.

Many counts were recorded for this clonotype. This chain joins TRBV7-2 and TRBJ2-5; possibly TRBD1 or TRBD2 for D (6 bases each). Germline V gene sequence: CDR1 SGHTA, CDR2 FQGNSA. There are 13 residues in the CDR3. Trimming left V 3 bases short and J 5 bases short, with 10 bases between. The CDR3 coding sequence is TGTGCCAGCAGCTTCAGGGGAGGCGAGACCCAGTACTTC. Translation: CASSFRGGETQYF.

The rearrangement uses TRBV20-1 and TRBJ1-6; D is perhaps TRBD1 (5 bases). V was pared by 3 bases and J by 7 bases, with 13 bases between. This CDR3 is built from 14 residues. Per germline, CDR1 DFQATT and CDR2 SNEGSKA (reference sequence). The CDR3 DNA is TGCAGTGCTAGGGTGGCAGGGCGGAATTCACCCCTCCACTTT. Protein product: CSARVAGRNSPLHF.

The CDR3, as DNA: TGTGCCAGTCGCGGGACAGACTTCTACGAGCAGTACTTC. It yields the protein CASRGTDFYEQYF. This sequence joins TRBV2 and TRBJ2-7; tentative D call: TRBD1 (7 bases). There are 13 residues in the CDR3. Trimming stripped 9 bases from V and 3 bases from J, with 15 bases between. Germline CDR1 reads SNHLY; CDR2 reads FYNNEI.

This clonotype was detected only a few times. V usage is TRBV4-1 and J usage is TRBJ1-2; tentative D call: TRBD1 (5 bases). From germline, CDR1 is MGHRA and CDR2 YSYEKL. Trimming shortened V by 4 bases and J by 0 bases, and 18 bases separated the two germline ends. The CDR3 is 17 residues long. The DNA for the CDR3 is TGCGCCAGCAGCCTCGGGCCGGGGAGGGGCCCTAACTATGGCTACACCTTC. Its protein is CASSLGPGRGPNYGYTF.

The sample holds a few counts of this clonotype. The CDR3 protein is CASSLIDSYNEQFF. CDR3 sequence (DNA): TGTGCCAGCAGCTTGATAGACAGCTACAATGAGCAGTTCTTC. The chain recombines TRBV5-6 with TRBJ2-1, with a weak D call TRBD1 (5 bases). Trimming shortened V by 1 base and J by 3 bases, and 8 bases separated the two germline ends. CDR3 length equals 14 residues. Looked up from germline, CDR1 is SGHDT and CDR2 is YYEEEE.

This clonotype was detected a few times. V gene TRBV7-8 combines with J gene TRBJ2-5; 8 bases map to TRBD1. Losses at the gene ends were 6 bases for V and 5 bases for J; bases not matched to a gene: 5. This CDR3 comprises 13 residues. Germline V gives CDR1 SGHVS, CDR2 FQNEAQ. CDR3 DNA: TGTGCCAGCAGTCCGACAGGGGTGGAGACCCAGTACTTC. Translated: CASSPTGVETQYF.

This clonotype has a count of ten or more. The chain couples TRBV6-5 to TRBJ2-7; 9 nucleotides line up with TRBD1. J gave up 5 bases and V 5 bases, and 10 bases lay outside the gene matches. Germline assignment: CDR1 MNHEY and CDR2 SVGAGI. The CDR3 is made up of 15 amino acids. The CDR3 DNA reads TGTGCCAGCAGTGGAACCGGGACAGGGAAGAACGAGCAGTACTTC. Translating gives CASSGTGTGKNEQYF.